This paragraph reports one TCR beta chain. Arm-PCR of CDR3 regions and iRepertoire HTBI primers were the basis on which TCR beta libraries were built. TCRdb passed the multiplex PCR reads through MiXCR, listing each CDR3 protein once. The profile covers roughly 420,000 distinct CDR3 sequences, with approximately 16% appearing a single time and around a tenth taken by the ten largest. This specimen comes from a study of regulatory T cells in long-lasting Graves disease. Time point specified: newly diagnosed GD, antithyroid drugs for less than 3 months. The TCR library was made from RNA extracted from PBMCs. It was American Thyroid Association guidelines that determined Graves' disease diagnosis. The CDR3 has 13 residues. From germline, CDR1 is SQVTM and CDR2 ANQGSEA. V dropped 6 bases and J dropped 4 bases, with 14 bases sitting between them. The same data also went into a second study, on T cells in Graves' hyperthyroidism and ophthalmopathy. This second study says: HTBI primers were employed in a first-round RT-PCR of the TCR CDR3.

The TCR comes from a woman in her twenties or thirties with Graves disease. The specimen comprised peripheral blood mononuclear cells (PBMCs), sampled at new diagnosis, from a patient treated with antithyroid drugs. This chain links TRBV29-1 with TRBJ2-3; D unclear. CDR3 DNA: TGCAGCGTCGCCGGACGGGTCGCAGATACGCAGTATTTT. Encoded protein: CSVAGRVADTQYF.